This TCR beta chain was obtained from a study of cytomegalovirus exposure and HLA in healthy donors. V dropped 2 bases and J dropped 11 bases, with 9 bases sitting between them. This CDR3 comprises 11 residues. From germline, CDR1 is SGHDN and CDR2 FVKESK. General study points: There were some V segments, including TRBV6-2 and TRBV6-3, excluded as indistinguishable. Cytomegalovirus association was assigned to 150 to 200 TCR beta chains. Most of the TCR beta V segments (in an earlier analysis) were productive either about 87% or about 30% of the time.

On this clone: Its target is not known.

Use of 60 Vbeta and 13 Jbeta primers characterized the PCR. TCRdb keeps only in-frame clones here, not all; method: immunoSEQ multiplex PCR. The table records approximately 130,000 clones, around 75% of them present only once. The V and J genes are TRBV14 and TRBJ1-1; no definite D call. Sequencing input: PBMCs. This sequence originates from a young man in good health and CMV-seronegative. DNA of the CDR3: TGTGCCAGCAGCCAATCCCCTCTCGCTTTCTTT. Translation: CASSQSPLAFF.